The next 9 T cell receptor beta chains were all read from a single sample in a study of shared clonotypes between healthy human individuals. Repertoires were generated with immunoSEQ multiplex PCR, while TCRdb's copy carries only in-frame clones and drops some. This table holds fewer than 550,000 clones, about 80% found once. The sequencing sample was made of PBMCs. These receptors were obtained from a woman between 35 and 50 years old in good health. Some clones in this sample may be carry-over from other donors' samples.

The sample holds one count of this clone. V usage is TRBV27 and J usage is TRBJ2-2; 7 nucleotides agree with TRBD2. Germline V gene lookup returns CDR1 MNHEY and CDR2 SMNVEV (reference sequence). V gave up 5 bases and J gave up 1 base; unmatched junction bases: 4. The CDR3 spans 15 residues. CDR3 amino acids: CASSPQRGNTGELFF. Here the CDR3 DNA reads TGTGCCAGCAGTCCCCAGCGGGGGAACACCGGGGAGCTGTTTTTT.

This clone has just a few counts. This rearrangement joins TRBV29-1 to TRBJ2-7, with D unresolved. This CDR3 is 12 amino acids long. Germline loops: CDR1 SQVTM, CDR2 ANQGSEA. Trimming took 3 bases from V and 3 from J, leaving 9 bases between them. CDR3 sequence: CSVDGLGYEQYF. Here the CDR3 DNA reads TGCAGCGTTGACGGGTTGGGCTACGAGCAGTACTTC.

This clone was detected many times. This chain links TRBV28 with TRBJ2-6; D not certain. This CDR3 has 16 amino acids. CDR1 is MDHEN, CDR2 SYDVKM, per germline. V was cut by 9 bases and J by 0 bases, with 15 bases left in between. This CDR3 is CASSRLQPSGANVLTF. The DNA of the CDR3 is TGTGCCAGTTCCCGACTTCAACCCTCTGGGGCCAACGTCCTGACTTTC.

The chain links TRBV30 to TRBJ1-1, with unresolved D. This CDR3 has 14 amino acids. CDR1 GTSNPN and CDR2 SVGIG come from the germline V gene (reference sequence). The V end lost 0 bases, the J end lost 2 bases, and 10 bases lay between the germline ends. The CDR3 loop is CAWSVMEINTEAFF. DNA of the CDR3: TGTGCCTGGAGTGTAATGGAGATTAACACTGAAGCTTTCTTT.

This chain uses TRBV9 with TRBJ1-3; no clear D. The CDR3 spans 14 residues. V dropped 8 bases and J dropped 2 bases, with 14 bases sitting between them. Germline V gene data show CDR1 as SGDLS and CDR2 as YYNGEE. In nucleotides, the CDR3 is TGTGCCAGGCCTCAGGACCTCACTGGAAACACCATATATTTT. Translation gives CARPQDLTGNTIYF.

The CDR3: CATSRAGAGGELFF. CDR3 DNA: TGTGCCACCAGCAGAGCGGGGGCCGGCGGGGAGCTGTTTTTT. The genes are TRBV15 and TRBJ2-2, with D perhaps being TRBD1 or TRBD2 (6 bases each). V shed 1 base and J shed 7 bases, with 10 bases lying between them. The germline CDR1 and CDR2 sequences are LNHNV and YYDKDF (reference sequence). This CDR3 spans 14 amino acids.

The chain has TRBV27 and TRBJ2-7; 12 nucleotides line up with TRBD2. This CDR3 comprises 14 residues. The trim removed 4 bases at V and 4 bases at J, leaving 2 bases unmatched. Germline CDR1 is MNHEY and CDR2 is SMNVEV (reference sequence). CDR3 bases: TGTGCCAGCAGTTCCGGACTAGCGGGGTACGAGCAGTACTTC. Translation gives CASSSGLAGYEQYF.

CDR3 DNA: TGTGCCAGCAGCGGAGGGCGGCTAGCGGAGACCCAGTACTTC. Amino acids: CASSGGRLAETQYF. V is TRBV7-2 and J is TRBJ2-5; tentative D call: TRBD2 (6 bases). Looked up from germline, CDR1 is SGHTA and CDR2 is FQGNSA. Trimming pared 5 bases from V and 5 bases from J, leaving 15 bases between. This CDR3 region has 14 residues.

This clone was counted ten times or more. The chain joins TRBV2 to TRBJ2-1, with 13 bases aligning to TRBD2. Germline loops: CDR1 SNHLY, CDR2 FYNNEI. Trimming took 5 bases from V and 0 from J; bases not matched to a gene: 4. The CDR3 is 17 amino acids. The CDR3 here is CASSPWTSGSSYNEQFF. CDR3 coding DNA: TGTGCCAGCAGTCCGTGGACTAGCGGGAGCTCCTACAATGAGCAGTTCTTC.